The 15 T cell receptor beta chains presented below share a single source sample, sequenced in a study of identifying expanded T cells in peripheral blood. TCRdb's table, derived via immunoSEQ multiplex PCR, lists solely in-frame clones and lacks some. The sample includes under 120,000 clones, roughly 91% of them seen just once. Sequencing input: blood. These receptors were collected from a person aged 18 to 70 in good health.

The chain couples TRBV11-3 to TRBJ2-7, with a tentative D call TRBD1 (5 bases). V gave up 7 bases and J gave up 5 bases, with 15 bases separating them. This CDR3 region has 13 residues. CDR1 is SGHNT and CDR2 is YENEEA in the germline V gene. This CDR3 reads CASNRGEVHEQYF. In nucleotides, the CDR3 is TGTGCCAGCAATAGGGGCGAGGTCCACGAGCAGTACTTC.

The chain links TRBV5-1 to TRBJ2-2; 7 bases are a match to TRBD2. Looked up from germline, CDR1 is SGHRS and CDR2 is YFSETQ. Trimming removed 6 bases from V and 6 bases from J; junction bases left unmatched: 11. CDR3 length equals 15 residues. The CDR3 sequence is CASNPERGGPGELFF. The CDR3 DNA is TGCGCCAGCAACCCAGAGCGGGGAGGACCCGGGGAGCTGTTTTTT.

The V call is TRBV7-9, the J call TRBJ1-1; 7 positions agree with TRBD1. Germline V gene data show CDR1 as SEHNR and CDR2 as FQNEAQ (reference sequence). CDR3 length: 15 residues. V gave up 3 bases and J gave up 0 bases; unmatched junction bases: 4. The CDR3 here is CASSLGQLMNTEAFF. Written as DNA, the CDR3 is TGTGCCAGCAGCTTGGGACAGCTAATGAACACTGAAGCTTTCTTT. Drawing the rest from reference TRBV7-9 and TRBJ1-1, the complete variable domain is DTGVSQNPRHKITKRGQNVTFRCDPISEHNRLYWYRQTLGQGPEFLTYFQNEAQLEKSRLLSDRFSAERPKGSFSTLEIQRTEQGDSAMYLCASSLGQLMNTEAFFGQGTRLTVV.

The V gene is TRBV7-9, the J gene TRBJ2-2; 12 positions agree with TRBD2. The V gene's germline CDR1 is SEHNR and CDR2 FQNEAQ (reference sequence). This CDR3 has 15 residues. The V and J ends lost 5 bases and 7 bases, in that order; junction bases with no gene match: 5. The CDR3 DNA follows: TGTGCCAGCAGCCCTAGCGGGGGGGCCGGCGGGGAGCTGTTTTTT. This encodes CASSPSGGAGGELFF.

The chain uses TRBV4-2 and TRBJ2-7; D is possibly TRBD1 or TRBD2 (5 bases each). V lost 0 bases and J lost 10, with 19 bases in between. The CDR3 has 15 amino acids. Germline CDR1 is LGHNA and CDR2 is YNFKEQ. The CDR3 sequence is CASSQDLVAGAIQYF. Here the CDR3 DNA reads TGTGCCAGCAGCCAAGATCTTGTAGCCGGGGCGATACAGTACTTC.

V and J are TRBV19 and TRBJ1-4, with D unclear. The CDR3 is 14 amino acids. Trimming removed 1 base from V and 7 bases from J, with 10 bases in between. The V gene's germline CDR1 is LNHDA and CDR2 SQIVND (reference sequence). CDR3 protein: CASSIGTGPEKLFF. CDR3 coding DNA: TGTGCCAGTAGTATAGGGACGGGCCCTGAAAAACTGTTTTTT. Using reference TRBV19 and TRBJ1-4 for the parts outside the CDR3, the full variable domain is DGGITQSPKYLFRKEGQNVTLSCEQNLNHDAMYWYRQDPGQGLRLIYYSQIVNDFQKGDIAEGYSVSREKKESFPLTVTSAQKNPTAFYLCASSIGTGPEKLFFGSGTQLSVL.

This sequence joins TRBV28 and TRBJ1-5; 12 positions agree with TRBD1. The J segment lost 6 bases and the V segment lost 6 bases, leaving 6 bases of the junction unmatched. The CDR3 is made up of 15 amino acids. Germline V gene lookup returns CDR1 MDHEN and CDR2 SYDVKM. CDR3 protein: CASRLGTGGGQPQHF. In DNA, the CDR3 is TGTGCCAGCAGGCTTGGGACAGGGGGCGGTCAGCCCCAGCATTTT.

V and J are TRBV7-6 and TRBJ2-7; D perhaps matches TRBD2 (6 bases). The CDR3 is 14 residues long. V was pared by 5 bases and J by 7 bases, with 18 bases between. In germline, CDR1 is SGHVS, CDR2 FNYEAQ. CDR3 amino acids: CASSLGGGVGEQYF. DNA for the CDR3: TGTGCCAGCAGCCTCGGGGGTGGGGTAGGGGAGCAGTACTTC. The variable domain in full, with the rest retrieved from reference TRBV7-6 and TRBJ2-7, is GAGVSQSPRYKVTKRGQDVALRCDPISGHVSLYWYRQALGQGPEFLTYFNYEAQQDKSGLPNDRFSAERPEGSISTLTIQRTEQRDSAMYRCASSLGGGVGEQYFGPGTRLTVT.

The rearrangement uses TRBV18 and TRBJ2-1; TRBD2 aligns across 8 bases. Germline values: CDR1 KGHSH, CDR2 LQKENI. The junction had 10 bases not matched to a gene; V was cut back by 3 bases and J by 9 bases. This CDR3 comprises 15 residues. CDR3 coding DNA: TGTGCCAGCTCACCTCGGGGACTAGATTACGGTGAGCAGTTCTTC. Translating gives CASSPRGLDYGEQFF.

V gene TRBV11-2 combines with J gene TRBJ2-3; TRBD1 might be the D (6 bases). CDR3 length equals 16 residues. V was clipped by 5 bases and J by 5 bases, with 20 bases between them. The germline V gene encodes CDR1 SGHAT and CDR2 FQNNGV. In DNA, the CDR3 is TGTGCCAGCAGCCCTTTAAGGGGGTCGGTGAGAGATACGCAGTATTTT. Translating it yields CASSPLRGSVRDTQYF.

The gene calls are TRBV5-1 and TRBJ1-6; possible D gene TRBD1, 6 bases. Germline lookup yields CDR1 SGHRS and CDR2 YFSETQ. The V gene lost 2 bases and the J gene lost 6 bases, with 12 bases spanning the gap. The CDR3 length is 15 residues. In nucleotides, the CDR3 is TGCGCCAGCAGCTTACAGGGCGCCCTTAATTCACCCCTCCACTTT. This translates into CASSLQGALNSPLHF.

The rearrangement uses TRBV2 and TRBJ2-7, with a tentative D call TRBD1 (6 bases). The CDR3 runs to 15 residues. V was trimmed by 0 bases and J by 9 bases, leaving 18 bases between them. The germline CDR1 and CDR2 sequences are SNHLY and FYNNEI. This CDR3 is CASSEAGRQAHGQYF. The CDR3 region has the DNA TGTGCCAGCAGTGAAGCGGGGAGACAGGCCCACGGGCAGTACTTC.

V is TRBV6-4 and J is TRBJ2-1; possibly TRBD2 for D (6 bases). Germline-derived CDR1 and CDR2 are MRHNA and SNTAGT. The CDR3 consists of 12 residues. V dropped 5 bases and J dropped 10 bases, with 12 bases sitting between them. The CDR3 region is CASSFFRGEQFF. The CDR3 DNA sequence: TGTGCCAGCAGTTTTTTCCGGGGGGAGCAGTTCTTC.

The chain combines TRBV4-3 with TRBJ2-7; D is uncertain. CDR1 LGHNA and CDR2 YSLEER come from the germline V gene. Trimming cost V 1 base and J 7 bases, with 14 bases left between them. This CDR3 comprises 14 residues. The CDR3 region has the DNA TGCGCCAGCAGCCAAGCAACGATTTCCCGGGAGCAGTACTTC. Protein product: CASSQATISREQYF.

The chain combines TRBV2 with TRBJ1-1; D perhaps matches TRBD1 (5 bases). Trimming removed 2 bases from V and 4 bases from J, with 8 bases in between. Germline-derived CDR1 and CDR2 are SNHLY and FYNNEI. The CDR3 is 13 residues long. The CDR3 is CASSEMGGTEAFF. CDR3 nucleotide sequence: TGTGCCAGCAGTGAAATGGGGGGCACTGAAGCTTTCTTT. Complete variable domain (other parts from reference TRBV2 and TRBJ1-1): EPEVTQTPSHQVTQMGQEVILRCVPISNHLYFYWYRQILGQKVEFLVSFYNNEISEKSEIFDDQFSVERPDGSNFTLKIRSTKLEDSAMYFCASSEMGGTEAFFGQGTRLTVV.